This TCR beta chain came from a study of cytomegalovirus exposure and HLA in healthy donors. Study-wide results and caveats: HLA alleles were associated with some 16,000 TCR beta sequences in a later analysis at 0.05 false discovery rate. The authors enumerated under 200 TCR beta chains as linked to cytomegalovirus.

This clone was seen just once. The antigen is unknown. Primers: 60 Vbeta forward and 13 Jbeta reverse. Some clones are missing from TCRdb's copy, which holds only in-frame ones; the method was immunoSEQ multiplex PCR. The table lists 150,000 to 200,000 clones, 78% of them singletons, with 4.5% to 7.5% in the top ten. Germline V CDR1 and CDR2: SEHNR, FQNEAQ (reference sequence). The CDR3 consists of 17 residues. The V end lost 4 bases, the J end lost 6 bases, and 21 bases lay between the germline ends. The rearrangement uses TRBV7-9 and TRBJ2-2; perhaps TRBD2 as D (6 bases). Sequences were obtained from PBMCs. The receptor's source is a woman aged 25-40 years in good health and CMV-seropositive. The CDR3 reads CASSYPRMREEAGELFF. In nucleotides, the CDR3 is TGTGCCAGCAGCTACCCCCGAATGAGGGAGGAGGCCGGGGAGCTGTTTTTT.